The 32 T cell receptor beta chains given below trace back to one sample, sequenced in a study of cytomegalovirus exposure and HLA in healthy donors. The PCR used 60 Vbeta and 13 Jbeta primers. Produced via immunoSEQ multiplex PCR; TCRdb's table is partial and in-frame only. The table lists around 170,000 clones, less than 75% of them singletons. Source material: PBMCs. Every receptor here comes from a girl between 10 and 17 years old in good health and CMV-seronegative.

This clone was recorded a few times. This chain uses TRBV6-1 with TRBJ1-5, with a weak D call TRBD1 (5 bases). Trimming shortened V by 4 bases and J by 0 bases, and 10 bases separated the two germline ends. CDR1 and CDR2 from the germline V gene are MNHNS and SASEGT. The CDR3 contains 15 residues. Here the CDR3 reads CASSAAGLSNQPQHF. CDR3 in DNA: TGTGCCAGCAGTGCGGCAGGGCTTAGCAATCAGCCCCAGCATTTT.

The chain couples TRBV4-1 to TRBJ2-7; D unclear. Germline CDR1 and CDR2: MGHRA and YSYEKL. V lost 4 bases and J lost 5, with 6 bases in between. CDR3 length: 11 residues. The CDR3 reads CASSLGNEQYF. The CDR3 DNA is TGCGCCAGCAGCCTGGGCAACGAGCAGTACTTC.

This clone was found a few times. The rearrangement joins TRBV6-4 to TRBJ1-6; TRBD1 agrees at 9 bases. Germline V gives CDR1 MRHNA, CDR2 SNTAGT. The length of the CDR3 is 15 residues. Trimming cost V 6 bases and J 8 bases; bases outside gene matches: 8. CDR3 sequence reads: CASSIGTGRDSPLHF. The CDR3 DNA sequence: TGTGCCAGCAGCATCGGGACAGGGCGAGATTCACCCCTCCACTTT.

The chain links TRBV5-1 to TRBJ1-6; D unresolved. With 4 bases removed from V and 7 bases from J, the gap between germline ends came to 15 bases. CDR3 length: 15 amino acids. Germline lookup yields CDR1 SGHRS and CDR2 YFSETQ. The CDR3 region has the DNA TGCGCCAGCAGCGCGGAGGTACGGGAAAATTCACCCCTCCACTTT. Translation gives CASSAEVRENSPLHF.

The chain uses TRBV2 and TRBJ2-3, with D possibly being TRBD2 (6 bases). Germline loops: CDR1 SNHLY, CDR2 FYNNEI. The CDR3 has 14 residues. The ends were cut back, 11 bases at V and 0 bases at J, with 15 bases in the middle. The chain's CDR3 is CAGGRGLSTDTQYF. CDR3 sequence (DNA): TGTGCCGGAGGTCGGGGACTCAGCACAGATACGCAGTATTTT.

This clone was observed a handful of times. The CDR3 DNA follows: TGTGCCACCAGGGGGCTTGGGGAGACCCAGTACTTC. This codes for CATRGLGETQYF. This rearrangement joins TRBV19 to TRBJ2-5; 8 nucleotides agree with TRBD1. CDR3 length equals 12 residues. CDR1 and CDR2 (germline): LNHDA, SQIVND (reference sequence). The V and J ends lost 10 bases and 5 bases, in that order; junction bases with no gene match: 6.

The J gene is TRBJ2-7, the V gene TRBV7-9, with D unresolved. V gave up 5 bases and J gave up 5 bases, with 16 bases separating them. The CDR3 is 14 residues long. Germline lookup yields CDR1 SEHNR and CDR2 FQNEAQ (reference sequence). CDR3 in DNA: TGTGCCAGCAGCCCTCCTTGGGTAGCAGACGAGCAGTACTTC. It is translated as CASSPPWVADEQYF.

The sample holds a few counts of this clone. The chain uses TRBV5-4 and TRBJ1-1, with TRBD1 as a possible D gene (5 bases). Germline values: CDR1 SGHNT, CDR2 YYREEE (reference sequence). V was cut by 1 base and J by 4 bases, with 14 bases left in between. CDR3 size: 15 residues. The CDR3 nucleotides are TGTGCCAGCAGCTTGTGGGGGGGATTGACCACTGAAGCTTTCTTT. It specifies CASSLWGGLTTEAFF.

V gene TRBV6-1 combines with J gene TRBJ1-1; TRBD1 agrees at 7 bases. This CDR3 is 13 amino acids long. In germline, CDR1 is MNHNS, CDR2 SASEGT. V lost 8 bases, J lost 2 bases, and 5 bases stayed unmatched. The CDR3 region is CASEGDSNTEAFF. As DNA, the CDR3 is TGTGCCAGCGAGGGGGACAGCAACACTGAAGCTTTCTTT.

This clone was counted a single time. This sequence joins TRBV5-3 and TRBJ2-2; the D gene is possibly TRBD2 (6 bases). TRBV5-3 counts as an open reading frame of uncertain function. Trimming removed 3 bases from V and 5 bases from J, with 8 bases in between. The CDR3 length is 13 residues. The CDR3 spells CARSSRGTGELFF. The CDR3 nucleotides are TGTGCCAGAAGCTCTCGGGGGACCGGGGAGCTGTTTTTT.

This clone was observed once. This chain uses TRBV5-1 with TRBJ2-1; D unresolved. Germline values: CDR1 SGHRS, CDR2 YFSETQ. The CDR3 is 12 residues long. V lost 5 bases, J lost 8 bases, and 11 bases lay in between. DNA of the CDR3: TGCGCCAGCAGAATGAACGGAGATGAGCAGTTCTTC. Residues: CASRMNGDEQFF.

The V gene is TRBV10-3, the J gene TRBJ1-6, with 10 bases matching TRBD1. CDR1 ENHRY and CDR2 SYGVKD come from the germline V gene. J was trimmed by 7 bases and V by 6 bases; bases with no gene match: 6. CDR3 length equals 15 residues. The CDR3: CAIRPDRGNNSPLHF. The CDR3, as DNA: TGTGCCATCAGGCCGGACAGGGGGAACAATTCACCCCTCCACTTT.

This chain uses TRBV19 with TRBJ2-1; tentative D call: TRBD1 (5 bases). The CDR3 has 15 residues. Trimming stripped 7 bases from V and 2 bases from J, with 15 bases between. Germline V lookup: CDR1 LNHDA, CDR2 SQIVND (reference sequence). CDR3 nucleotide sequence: TGTGCCAGTACTTACCCCAGGGTCCCCTACAATGAGCAGTTCTTC. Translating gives CASTYPRVPYNEQFF. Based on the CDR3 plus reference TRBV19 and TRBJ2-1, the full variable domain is DGGITQSPKYLFRKEGQNVTLSCEQNLNHDAMYWYRQDPGQGLRLIYYSQIVNDFQKGDIAEGYSVSREKKESFPLTVTSAQKNPTAFYLCASTYPRVPYNEQFFGPGTRLTVL.

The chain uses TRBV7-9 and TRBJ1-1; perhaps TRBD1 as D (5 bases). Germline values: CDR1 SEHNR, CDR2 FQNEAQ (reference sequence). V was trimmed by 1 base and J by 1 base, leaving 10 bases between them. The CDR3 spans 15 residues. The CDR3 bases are TGTGCCAGCAGCTTAGGGGGCGGTAGGAACACTGAAGCTTTCTTT. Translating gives CASSLGGGRNTEAFF. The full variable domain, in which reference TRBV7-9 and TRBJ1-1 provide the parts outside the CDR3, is DTGVSQNPRHKITKRGQNVTFRCDPISEHNRLYWYRQTLGQGPEFLTYFQNEAQLEKSRLLSDRFSAERPKGSFSTLEIQRTEQGDSAMYLCASSLGGGRNTEAFFGQGTRLTVV.

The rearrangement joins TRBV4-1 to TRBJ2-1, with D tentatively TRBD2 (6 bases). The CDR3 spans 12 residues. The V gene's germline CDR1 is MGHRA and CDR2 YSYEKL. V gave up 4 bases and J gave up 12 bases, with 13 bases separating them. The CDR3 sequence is CASSLAAGVQFF. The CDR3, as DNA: TGCGCCAGCAGCCTGGCAGCGGGTGTGCAGTTCTTC.

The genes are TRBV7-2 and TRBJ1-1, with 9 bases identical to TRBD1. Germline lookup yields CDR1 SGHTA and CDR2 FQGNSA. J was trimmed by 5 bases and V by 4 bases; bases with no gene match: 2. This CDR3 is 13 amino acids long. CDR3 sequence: CASSSGQGTEAFF. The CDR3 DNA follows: TGTGCCAGCAGCTCGGGACAGGGAACTGAAGCTTTCTTT.

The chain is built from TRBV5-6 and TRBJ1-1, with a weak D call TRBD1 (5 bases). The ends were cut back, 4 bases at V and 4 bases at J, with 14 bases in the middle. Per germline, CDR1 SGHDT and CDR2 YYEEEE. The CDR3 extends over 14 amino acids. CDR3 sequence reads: CASSPHGGGTEAFF. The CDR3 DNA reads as TGTGCCAGCAGCCCTCATGGGGGGGGCACTGAAGCTTTCTTT.

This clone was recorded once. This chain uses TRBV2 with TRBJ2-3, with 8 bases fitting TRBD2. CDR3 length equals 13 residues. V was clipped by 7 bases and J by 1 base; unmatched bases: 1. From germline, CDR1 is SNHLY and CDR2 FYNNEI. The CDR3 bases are TGTGCCAGCATTAGCGGGGGCACAGATACGCAGTATTTT. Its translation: CASISGGTDTQYF.

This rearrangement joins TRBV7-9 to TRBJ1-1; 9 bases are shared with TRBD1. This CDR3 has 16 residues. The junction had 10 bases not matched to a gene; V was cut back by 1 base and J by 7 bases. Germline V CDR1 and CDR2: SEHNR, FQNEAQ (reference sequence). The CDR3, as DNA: TGTGCCAGCAGCTTAGTTCGGGGACAGGGTACGGGTGAAGCTTTCTTT. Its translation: CASSLVRGQGTGEAFF.

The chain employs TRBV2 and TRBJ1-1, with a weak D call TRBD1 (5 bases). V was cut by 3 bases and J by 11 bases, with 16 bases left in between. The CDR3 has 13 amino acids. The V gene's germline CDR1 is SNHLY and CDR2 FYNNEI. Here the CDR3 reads CASSDGAGLTAFF. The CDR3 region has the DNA TGTGCCAGCAGTGATGGGGCAGGGTTGACGGCTTTCTTT.

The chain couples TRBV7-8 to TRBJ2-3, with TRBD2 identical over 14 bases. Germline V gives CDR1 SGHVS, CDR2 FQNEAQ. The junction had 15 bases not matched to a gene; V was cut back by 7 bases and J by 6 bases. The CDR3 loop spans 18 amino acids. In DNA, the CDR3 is TGTGCCAGCACCCCAGTCCTAGGACTAGCGGGGGGTGTGGATACGCAGTATTTT. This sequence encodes CASTPVLGLAGGVDTQYF.

The DNA of the CDR3 is TGTGCCAGCAGCGTAGGTAACAGGGGGCTTAGTCAGCCCCAGCATTTT. Amino acids: CASSVGNRGLSQPQHF. This chain connects TRBV9 to TRBJ1-5, with 9 nucleotides matching TRBD1. This CDR3 is built from 16 residues. CDR1 and CDR2 (germline): SGDLS, YYNGEE. With V trimmed by 0 bases and J by 6 bases, 7 bases remained unmatched.

CDR3: CASSLTGTGYNEQFF. Written as DNA, the CDR3 is TGTGCCAGCAGTTTAACCGGGACAGGATACAATGAGCAGTTCTTC. This chain joins TRBV27 and TRBJ2-1; 8 bases are shared with TRBD1. Per the germline V gene, CDR1 is MNHEY and CDR2 is SMNVEV (reference sequence). After removal of 2 bases from V and 4 bases from J, the junction contained 4 bases not matched to a gene. The CDR3 sequence is 15 residues long.

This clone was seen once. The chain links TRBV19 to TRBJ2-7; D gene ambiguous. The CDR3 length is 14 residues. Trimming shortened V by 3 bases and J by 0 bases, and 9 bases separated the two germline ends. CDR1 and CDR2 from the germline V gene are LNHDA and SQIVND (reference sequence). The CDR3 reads CASSMRRSSYEQYF. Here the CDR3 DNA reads TGTGCCAGTAGTATGCGACGGAGCTCCTACGAGCAGTACTTC.

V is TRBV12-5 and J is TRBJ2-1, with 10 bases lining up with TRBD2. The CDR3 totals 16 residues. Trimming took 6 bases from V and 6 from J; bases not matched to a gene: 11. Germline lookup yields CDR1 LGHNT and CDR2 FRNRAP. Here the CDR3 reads CASGPRLAGTINEQFF. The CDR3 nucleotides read TGTGCTAGTGGACCTCGACTAGCGGGCACAATCAATGAGCAGTTCTTC. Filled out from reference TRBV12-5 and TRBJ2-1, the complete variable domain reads DARVTQTPRHKVTEMGQEVTMRCQPILGHNTVFWYRQTMMQGLELLAYFRNRAPLDDSGMPKDRFSAEMPDATLATLKIQPSEPRDSAVYFCASGPRLAGTINEQFFGPGTRLTVL.

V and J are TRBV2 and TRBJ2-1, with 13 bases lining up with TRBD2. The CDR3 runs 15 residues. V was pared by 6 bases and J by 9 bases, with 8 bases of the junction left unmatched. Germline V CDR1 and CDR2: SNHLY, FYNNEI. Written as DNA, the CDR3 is TGTGCCAGCAGCCCTAGGACTAGCGGGGGAATTGAGCAGTTCTTC. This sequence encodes CASSPRTSGGIEQFF. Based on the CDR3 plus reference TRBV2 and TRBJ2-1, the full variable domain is EPEVTQTPSHQVTQMGQEVILRCVPISNHLYFYWYRQILGQKVEFLVSFYNNEISEKSEIFDDQFSVERPDGSNFTLKIRSTKLEDSAMYFCASSPRTSGGIEQFFGPGTRLTVL.

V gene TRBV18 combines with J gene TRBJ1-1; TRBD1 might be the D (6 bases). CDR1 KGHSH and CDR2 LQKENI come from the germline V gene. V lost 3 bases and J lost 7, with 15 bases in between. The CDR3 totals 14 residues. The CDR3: CASSPDTGYVEAFF. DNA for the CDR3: TGTGCCAGCTCACCTGATACAGGGTATGTTGAAGCTTTCTTT.

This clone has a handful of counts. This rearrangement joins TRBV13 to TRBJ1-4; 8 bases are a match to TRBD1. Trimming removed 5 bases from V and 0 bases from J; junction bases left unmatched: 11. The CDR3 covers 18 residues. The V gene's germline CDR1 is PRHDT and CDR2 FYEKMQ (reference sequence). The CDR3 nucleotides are TGTGCCAGCAGCGGGCCGGGACAGGACGAGCCAACTAATGAAAAACTGTTTTTT. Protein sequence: CASSGPGQDEPTNEKLFF.

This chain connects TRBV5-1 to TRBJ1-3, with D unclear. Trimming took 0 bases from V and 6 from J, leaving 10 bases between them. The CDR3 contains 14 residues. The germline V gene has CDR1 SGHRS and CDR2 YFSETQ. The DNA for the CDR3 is TGCGCCAGCAGCTTGGGTGGCGGGTTAAACACCATATATTTT. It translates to CASSLGGGLNTIYF.

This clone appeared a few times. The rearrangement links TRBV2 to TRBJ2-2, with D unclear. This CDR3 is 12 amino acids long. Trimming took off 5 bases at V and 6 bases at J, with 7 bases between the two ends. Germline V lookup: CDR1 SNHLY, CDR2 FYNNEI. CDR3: CASSTYPGELFF. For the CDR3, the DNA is TGTGCCAGCAGTACTTATCCCGGGGAGCTGTTTTTT.

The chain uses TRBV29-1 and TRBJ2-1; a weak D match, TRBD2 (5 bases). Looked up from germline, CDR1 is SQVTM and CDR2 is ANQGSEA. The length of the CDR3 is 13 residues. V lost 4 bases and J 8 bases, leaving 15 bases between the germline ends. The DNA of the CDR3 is TGCAGCGTTGTACTCCACGGAGGATATGAGCAGTTCTTC. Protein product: CSVVLHGGYEQFF.

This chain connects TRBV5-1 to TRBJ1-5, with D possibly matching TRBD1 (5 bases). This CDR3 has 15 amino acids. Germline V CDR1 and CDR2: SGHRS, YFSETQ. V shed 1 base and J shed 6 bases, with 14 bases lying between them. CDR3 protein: CASSLSEAGSQPQHF. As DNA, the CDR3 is TGCGCCAGCAGCTTGAGTGAGGCAGGGTCTCAGCCCCAGCATTTT.